Below, one T cell receptor (beta chain) is given with its context. No antigen is known for it. These data belong to a study of T cell responses to AZD1222 COVID-19 vaccine. Study outcomes and limitations: Females made up more of the donors, who were largely white British, and clonal diversity may have come out too low. At baseline, seropositivity was found in only a handful of AZD1222 recipients.

The data were produced by immunoSEQ multiplex PCR, yet TCRdb's version contains in-frame clones alone and is incomplete. The sample gives more than 95,000 clones, roughly 89% of which show up once; roughly 6.9% is in the top ten. There are 15 residues in the CDR3. Germline lookup yields CDR1 LGHNA and CDR2 YNFKEQ. Germline trimming cut 0 bases from V and 4 bases from J; bases unmatched to any gene: 5. The analysis combined second doses at about 4 or about 12 weeks. The chain links TRBV4-2 to TRBJ2-7; TRBD2 matches 8 bases. The receptor comes from an adult who received the AZD1222 COVID-19 vaccine. Here the sequenced sample was peripheral blood, taken 28 days after the second AZD1222 dose. The CDR3 is CASSQEREGLYEQYF. The CDR3, as DNA: TGTGCCAGCAGCCAAGAACGGGAGGGGTTATACGAGCAGTACTTC.